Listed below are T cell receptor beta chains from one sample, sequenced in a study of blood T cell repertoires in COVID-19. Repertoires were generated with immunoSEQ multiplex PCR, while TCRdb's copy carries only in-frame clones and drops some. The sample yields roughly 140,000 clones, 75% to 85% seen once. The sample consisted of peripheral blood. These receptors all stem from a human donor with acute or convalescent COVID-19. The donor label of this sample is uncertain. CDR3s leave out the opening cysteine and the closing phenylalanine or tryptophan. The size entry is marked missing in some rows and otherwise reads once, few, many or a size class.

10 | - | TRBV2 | ASSSGVDTQY
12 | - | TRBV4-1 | ASSRGQGDQPQH
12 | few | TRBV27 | ASRRQGDTGELF
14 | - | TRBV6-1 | ASSAPSGGAEETQY
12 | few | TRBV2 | ASSMTGENQPQH
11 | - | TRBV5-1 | ASSLAANYGYT
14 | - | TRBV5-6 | ASTLGGLGSYNEQF
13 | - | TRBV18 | ASSPGPLNTDTQY
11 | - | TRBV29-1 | SAQGSVYNEQF
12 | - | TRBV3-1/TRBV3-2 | ASSQGTGGSPLH
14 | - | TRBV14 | ASSQDSGLRSAEAF
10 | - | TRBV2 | ASRRGGEGYT
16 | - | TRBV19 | ASSKPRTSGGAYNEQF
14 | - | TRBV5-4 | ASSLGHRPSNQPQH
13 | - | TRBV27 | ASSFQGKNNYGYT
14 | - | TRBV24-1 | ATSDLGAGGTDTQY
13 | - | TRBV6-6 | ASTKRRTSTDTQY
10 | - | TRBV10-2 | ASSEDLVSPY
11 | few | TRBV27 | ASSPQGGDTQY
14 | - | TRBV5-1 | ASSYWGQGGTGELF
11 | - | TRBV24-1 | ATSDQDNPRKY
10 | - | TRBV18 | ASSPSIEKLF
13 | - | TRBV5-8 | ASSPSGTVQETQY
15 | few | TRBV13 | ASSPDLTSDQNTEAF
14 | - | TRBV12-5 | ASGSITGKYRETQY
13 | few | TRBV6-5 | ASSILPQGSIGYT
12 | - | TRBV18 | ASSPRQGDYGYT
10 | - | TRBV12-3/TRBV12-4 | ASSLRRNEQF
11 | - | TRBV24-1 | ATTTVGGNEQF
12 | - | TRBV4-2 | ASSSWSQATEAF
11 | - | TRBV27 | ASSFYPNYGYT
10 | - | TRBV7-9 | ASSPGWPEQY
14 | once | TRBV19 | ASSEDSPLSNYGYT
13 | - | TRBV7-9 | ASSFEAVETSPLH
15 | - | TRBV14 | ASSVGLSRSGANVLT
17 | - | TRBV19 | ASSIKGTVLSSGANVLT
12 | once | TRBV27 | ATGRGAAYNEQF
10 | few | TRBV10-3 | AISRQDHEQY
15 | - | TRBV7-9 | ASSPIDRGVREQPQH
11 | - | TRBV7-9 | ASSPDIPLGYT
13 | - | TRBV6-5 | ASSSGGTGWHGYT
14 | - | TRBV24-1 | ATSAAPAEGEDTQY
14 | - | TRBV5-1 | ASSIGLAGGQETQY
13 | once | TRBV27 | ASSPYTGWDSPLH
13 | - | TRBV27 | ASSLRGGYTDTQY
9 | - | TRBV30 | AWWRTGGYT
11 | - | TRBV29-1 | SVRFTGNYGYT
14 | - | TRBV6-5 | ASSYRGTEGNQPQH
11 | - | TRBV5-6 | ASSLIRGSGLF
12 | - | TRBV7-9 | ASSLVAGQGGYT
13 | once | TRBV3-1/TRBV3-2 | ASSHGGGTNEKLF
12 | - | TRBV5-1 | ASSFHSGANVLT
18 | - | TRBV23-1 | ASSHNILNRGRRRYYGYT